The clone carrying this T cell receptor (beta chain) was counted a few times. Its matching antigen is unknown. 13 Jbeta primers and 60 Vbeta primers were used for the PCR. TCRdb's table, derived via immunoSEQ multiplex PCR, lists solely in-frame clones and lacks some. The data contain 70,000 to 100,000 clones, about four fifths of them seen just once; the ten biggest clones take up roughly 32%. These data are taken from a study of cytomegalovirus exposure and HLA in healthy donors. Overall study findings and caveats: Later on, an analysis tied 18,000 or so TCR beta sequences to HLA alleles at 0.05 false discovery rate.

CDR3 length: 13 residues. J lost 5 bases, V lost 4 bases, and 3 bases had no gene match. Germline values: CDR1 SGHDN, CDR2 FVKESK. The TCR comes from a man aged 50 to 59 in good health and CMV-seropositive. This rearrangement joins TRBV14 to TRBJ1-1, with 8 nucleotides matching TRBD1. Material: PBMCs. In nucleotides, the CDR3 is TGTGCCAGCAGCCGGACAGGGAGGACTGAAGCTTTCTTT. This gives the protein CASSRTGRTEAFF.